This TCR beta chain stems from a study of cytomegalovirus exposure and HLA in healthy donors. Study-wide context: An analysis done earlier identified some 120 million unique TCR beta sequences from about 179 million T cells.

Use of 60 Vbeta and 13 Jbeta primers characterized the PCR. Clones were read by immunoSEQ multiplex PCR, and TCRdb kept only the in-frame ones, dropping some. The repertoire shows about 130,000 clones; the top ten hold 2%. The specimen sequenced was PBMCs. The receptor was derived from an older woman in good health and CMV-seronegative.

CDR3 residues: CASSLLTGNMNTEAFF. CDR3 nucleotide sequence: TGCGCCAGCAGCCTCTTGACAGGGAATATGAACACTGAAGCTTTCTTT. V is TRBV4-1 and J is TRBJ1-1, with 7 positions matching TRBD1. The CDR3 extends over 16 amino acids. From germline, CDR1 is MGHRA and CDR2 YSYEKL. V trimming: 4 bases; J trimming: 0 bases; junction bases outside the gene matches: 8.